The rows below give T cell receptor beta chains drawn from one sample of a study of T cell repertoires in cytomegalovirus infection. Antigens for these TCRs are unknown. Using its own MiXCR run on the reads, TCRdb lists one record per CDR3 protein. The sample yields approximately 730,000 distinct CDR3 sequences, 25% to 35% seen once. Sequenced material: cultured CD8+ T cells from PBMCs, taken from culture after CMV antigen stimulation. These receptors were collected from a human donor in good health (CMV status not recorded). Some clones in this sample may be carry-over from other donors' samples. The CDR3 runs from the conserved cysteine through the conserved F or W. The order of the fields is V gene, J gene, D gene, clone size, CDR3 DNA, CDR3 protein. A D gene is named only where the DNA matches it firmly. Clone sizes are given selectively: once, few, many, or a class where the clone is expanded.

V: TRBV29-1
J: TRBJ1-1
D: .
size: .
DNA: TGCAGCGTTGGGCGGGCAGCGATGAACACTGAAGCTTTCTTT
CDR3: CSVGRAAMNTEAFF

V: TRBV7-2
J: TRBJ1-1
D: .
size: many
DNA: TGTGCCAGCAGCTCTGTTCCGGTAGCTTTCTTT
CDR3: CASSSVPVAFF

V: TRBV7-8
J: TRBJ2-4
D: .
size: few
DNA: TGTGCCAGCAGGCCATCCCCCGGGACGGCCAAAAACATTCAGTACTTC
CDR3: CASRPSPGTAKNIQYF

V: TRBV11-1
J: TRBJ2-3
D: .
size: .
DNA: TGTGCCAGCAGCTCCGGGACAAAAGATAACACAGATACGCAGTATTTT
CDR3: CASSSGTKDNTDTQYF

V: TRBV12-3/TRBV12-4
J: TRBJ2-7
D: .
size: .
DNA: TGTGCCAGCAGTTTACTCCTCCACGAGCAGTACTTC
CDR3: CASSLLLHEQYF

V: TRBV6-2/TRBV6-3
J: TRBJ2-2
D: .
size: .
DNA: TGTGCCAGCAGTTTCCCGCTTCTGAACACCGGGGAGCTGTTTTTT
CDR3: CASSFPLLNTGELFF

V: TRBV2
J: TRBJ1-3
D: .
size: .
DNA: TGTGCCAGCAGTGACGCGGGGGCGCGTGGAAACACCATATATTTT
CDR3: CASSDAGARGNTIYF

V: TRBV7-9
J: TRBJ2-3
D: .
size: .
DNA: TGTGCCAGCAGAATTGGCCCGCATACGCAGTATTTT
CDR3: CASRIGPHTQYF

V: TRBV27
J: TRBJ2-2
D: .
size: few
DNA: TGTGCCAGCAGTTTACGACGGGGCGGTGGCACCGGGGAGCTGTTTTTT
CDR3: CASSLRRGGGTGELFF

V: TRBV25-1
J: TRBJ2-5
D: .
size: few
DNA: TGTGCCAGCAGTGACCTCCCGGGGCAGTACTTC
CDR3: CASSDLPGQYF

V: TRBV15
J: TRBJ1-3
D: .
size: .
DNA: TGTGCCACCAGCAGAGATTGGGGTGGGACCGAGAGAAACACCATATATTTT
CDR3: CATSRDWGGTERNTIYF

V: TRBV6-6
J: TRBJ2-2
D: .
size: .
DNA: TGTGCCAGCAGTCCGGCTAGCGAGGAGGCCGGGGAGCTGTTTTTT
CDR3: CASSPASEEAGELFF

V: TRBV6-5
J: TRBJ2-7
D: .
size: few
DNA: TGTGCCAGCAGTTACGGCAGGTCCTCCTACGAGCAGTACTTC
CDR3: CASSYGRSSYEQYF

V: TRBV12-5
J: TRBJ2-1
D: .
size: few
DNA: TGTGCTAGTGCCACTTTCCCGGACGGGAGCTCCTACAATGAGCAGTTCTTC
CDR3: CASATFPDGSSYNEQFF

V: TRBV15
J: TRBJ2-2
D: TRBD2
size: .
DNA: TGTGCCACCAGCAGAGGTCCGGGACTAGCGGGGGCCGGTGGCGGGGAGCTGTTTTTT
CDR3: CATSRGPGLAGAGGGELFF

V: TRBV19
J: TRBJ1-1
D: .
size: few
DNA: TGTGCCAGTAGTATGGGGGGCAAGAACACTGAAGCTTTCTTT
CDR3: CASSMGGKNTEAFF

V: TRBV27
J: TRBJ1-5
D: .
size: .
DNA: TGTGCCAGCAGTTTAAGGAGAAATAGCAATCAGCCCCAGCATTTT
CDR3: CASSLRRNSNQPQHF

V: TRBV28
J: TRBJ2-2
D: .
size: few
DNA: TGTGCCAGCAGATGGCCGGGAAACGGGGACACCGGGGAGCTGTTTTTT
CDR3: CASRWPGNGDTGELFF

V: TRBV4-1
J: TRBJ1-2
D: .
size: few
DNA: TGCGCCAGCAGCCAAGGTACCGGGGCCGTCGGGGGCTATGGCTACACCTTC
CDR3: CASSQGTGAVGGYGYTF

V: TRBV7-2
J: TRBJ1-2
D: .
size: .
DNA: TGTGCCAGCAGCTTAGACAAAGAATGGCCCTATGGCTACACCTTC
CDR3: CASSLDKEWPYGYTF

V: TRBV7-8
J: TRBJ1-1
D: .
size: .
DNA: TGTGCCAGCAGCTTGGGGGGGATGGAAGCTTTCTTT
CDR3: CASSLGGMEAFF

V: TRBV28
J: TRBJ1-1
D: .
size: .
DNA: TGTGCCAGCAAGGAGACAGGACAACTACTCACGAACTTTGAAGCTTTCTTT
CDR3: CASKETGQLLTNFEAFF

V: TRBV7-9
J: TRBJ1-2
D: .
size: few
DNA: TGTGCCAGCAACGAGGGCGGGCGTGGCTACACCTTC
CDR3: CASNEGGRGYTF

V: TRBV7-9
J: TRBJ2-1
D: TRBD1
size: .
DNA: TGTGCCAGCAGCTTAGGGCTAAGACAGGGGGCAGGTGATGAGCAGTTCTTC
CDR3: CASSLGLRQGAGDEQFF